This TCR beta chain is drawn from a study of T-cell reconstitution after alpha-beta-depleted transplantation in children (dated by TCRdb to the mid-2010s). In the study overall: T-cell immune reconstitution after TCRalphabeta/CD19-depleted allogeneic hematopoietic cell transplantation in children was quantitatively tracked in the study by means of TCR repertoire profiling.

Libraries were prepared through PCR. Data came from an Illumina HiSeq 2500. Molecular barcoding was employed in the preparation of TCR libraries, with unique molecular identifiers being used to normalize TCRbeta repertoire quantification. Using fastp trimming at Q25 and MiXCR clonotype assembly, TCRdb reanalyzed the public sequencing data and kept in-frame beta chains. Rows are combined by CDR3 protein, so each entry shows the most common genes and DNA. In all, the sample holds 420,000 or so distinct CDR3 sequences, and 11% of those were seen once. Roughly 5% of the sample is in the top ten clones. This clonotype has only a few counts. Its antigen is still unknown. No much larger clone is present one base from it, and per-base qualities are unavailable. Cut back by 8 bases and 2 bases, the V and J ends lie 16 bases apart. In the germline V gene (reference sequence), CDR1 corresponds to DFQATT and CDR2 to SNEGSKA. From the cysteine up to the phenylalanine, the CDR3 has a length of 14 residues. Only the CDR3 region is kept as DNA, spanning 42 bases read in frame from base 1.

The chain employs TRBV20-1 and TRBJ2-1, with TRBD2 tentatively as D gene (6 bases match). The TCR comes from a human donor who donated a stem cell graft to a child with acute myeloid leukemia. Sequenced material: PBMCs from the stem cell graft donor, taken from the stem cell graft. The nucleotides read TGCAGTCCCGCTAGGCCGGGGGCCTACAATGAGCAGTTCTTC. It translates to CSPARPGAYNEQFF.